The source of this TCR beta chain is a study of blood T cell repertoires in COVID-19. Participant ages covered roughly 18 to 89 years across around 25 US areas. Germline V gene lookup returns CDR1 MNHNS and CDR2 SASEGT. V lost 4 bases to trimming and J lost 0 bases, with 13 bases between them. The CDR3 has 17 residues. The table came from immunoSEQ multiplex PCR; TCRdb's copy has only in-frame clones and leaves some out. The profile shows approximately 440,000 clones, about 92% of them singletons. Sequenced material: PBMCs or T cells enriched from blood (not recorded which). The rearrangement uses TRBV6-1 and TRBJ2-6, with D possibly being TRBD1 (6 bases). This sequence was found in a man between 18 and 35 years old who had recovered from COVID-19. The CDR3 region has the DNA TGTGCCAGCAGTGGGGGGCGTCCTTTCTCTGGGGCCAACGTCCTGACTTTC. Translation gives CASSGGRPFSGANVLTF.